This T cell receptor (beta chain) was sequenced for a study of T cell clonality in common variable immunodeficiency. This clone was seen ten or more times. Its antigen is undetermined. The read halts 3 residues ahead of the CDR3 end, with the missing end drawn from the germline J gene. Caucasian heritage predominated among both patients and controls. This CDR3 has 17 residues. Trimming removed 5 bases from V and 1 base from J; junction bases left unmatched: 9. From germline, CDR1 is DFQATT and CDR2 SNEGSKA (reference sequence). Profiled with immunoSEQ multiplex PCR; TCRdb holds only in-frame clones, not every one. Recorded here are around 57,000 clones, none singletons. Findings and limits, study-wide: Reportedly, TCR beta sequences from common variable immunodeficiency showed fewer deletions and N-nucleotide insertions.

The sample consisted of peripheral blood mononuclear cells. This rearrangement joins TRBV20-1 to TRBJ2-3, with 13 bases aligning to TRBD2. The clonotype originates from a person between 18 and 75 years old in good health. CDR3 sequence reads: CSAGRVLAGGGTDTQYF. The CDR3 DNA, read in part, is TGCAGTGCTGGCCGTGTACTAGCGGGGGGGGGCACAGATACG.